Described below is a single T cell receptor (beta chain) sequence and its context. Its antigen remains undetermined. Base quality data are lacking; no much larger clone is found one base away. From V the trimming removes 2 bases and from J it removes 3 bases, while the gene matches leave 4 bases of the junction unaccounted for. Spanning cysteine to phenylalanine, the CDR3 consists of 15 amino acids. Solely the CDR3 DNA is kept, with 45 bases framed from the first base. The germline V gene encodes CDR1 MNHEY and CDR2 SVGAGI. These data originate in a study of T cell responses to AZD1222 COVID-19 vaccine (dated by TCRdb to the early 2020s). Notes on the research overall: Because spike-specific TCR depth and breadth did not differ between the two schedules, AZD1222 recipients who got a second dose at roughly 4 weeks were pooled with those who got a second dose at roughly 12 weeks. Trial participants were enrolled by age into 18-55, 56-69 and 70-plus year subgroups, with roughly 160, 29 and 62 TCR-sequenced participants respectively. A total of 230 to 250 trial participants underwent TCR sequencing, of whom nearly 210 received two doses of AZD1222 and 26 received two doses of the MenACWY control vaccine. What the study reported, not specific to this receptor: Participants were mostly white British, with more females than males. The authors suggested clonal diversity may have been underestimated. In the small 56-69-year group, the increase in depth fell short of significance, most likely because of low power. Conclusions about previously exposed vaccinees are limited because only 6 or 7 AZD1222 recipients were SARS-CoV-2 seropositive at baseline. CD4 TCRs associated with the vaccine covered the entire spike protein, and the dominant responses were in regions 160-218 and 743-854. After two AZD1222 doses, both the breadth and the depth of spike-specific TCRs were significantly higher than at day 0 and than in MenACWY recipients. Because no samples from the day 14 peak response were available, repertoires could be characterized only after the peak T cell response. Reportedly, close to half of the unique spike-specific TCRs recognized epitopes lying outside the regions that are mutated in the B.1.351 and B.1.1.7 variants.

The CDR3 regions of human TCRbeta chains were analyzed by immunosequencing. The paper's data handling went like this. Repertoire TCRs were checked for matches against a reference library of SARS-CoV-2-specific TCRs that had been generated using the MIRA antigen-specificity platform. Breadth meant the fraction of unique TCRs that were SARS-CoV-2-associated, whereas depth meant the fraction of total T cells that were SARS-CoV-2-associated. Using the MIRA data, each spike-specific TCR was mapped to the spike region that the TCR reacts to and placed in a CD4 or CD8 class. Log10-transformed breadth and depth values were compared by one-way ANOVA with Sidak's multiple comparisons tests. TCRdb limited this immuneACCESS table to in-frame rearrangements with V and J called. A share of clones is missing; checked studies link under half to unresolved V genes, and the rest is unexplained. V, J and clone size are taken as reported in that table, and D and trimming were inferred from the DNA itself. The sample contains some 49,000 clones, around 80% of them found a single time. The ten largest clones take up 6.6% of the sample.

In the paper's terms, the time point label means: baseline before first vaccination. Vaccinee samples came from UK trials COV001 and COV002, including a single-blind randomized controlled phase 2/3 trial of AZD1222 (ChAdOx1 nCoV-19) in healthy adults. Trial participant PBMC samples were collected at day 0 and day 28 after the second dose for TCRbeta chain sequencing. The receptor comes from an adult in good health. The sample was peripheral blood, taken on day 0 of AZD1222 vaccination. Here the chain combines TRBV6-5 and TRBJ1-3, and 7 junctional nucleotides match TRBD1. For the CDR3, the sequence is CASSYEGASGNTIYF. The DNA sequence is as follows: TGTGCCAGCAGTTACGAGGGGGCTAGTGGAAACACCATATATTTT.